This is a list of T cell receptor beta chains from one sample in a study of T cells in Graves' hyperthyroidism and ophthalmopathy. TCRdb reanalysed the multiplex PCR reads using MiXCR and keeps one entry per CDR3 protein. The sample shows about 770,000 distinct CDR3 sequences, 15% to 20% of them seen only once. Sequencing was performed on blood. The receptors were sampled from a woman aged 50 to 60 with Graves' hyperthyroidism that later progressed to Graves' ophthalmopathy. The CDR3 runs from the conserved cysteine through the conserved F or W.

TRBJ2-3	TRBV27	CASSFGTVNTDTQYF
TRBJ2-1	TRBV20-1	CSASRLLTGSNEQFF
TRBJ2-2	TRBV5-1	CASSRRTAGDGELFF
TRBJ2-1	TRBV7-9	CASSPRLAGEYNEQFF
TRBJ2-1	TRBV20-1	CSAREPGREQFF
TRBJ1-5	TRBV24-1	CATSDASVVTQHF
TRBJ2-7	TRBV6-1	CASSTQRDRRSYEQYF
TRBJ1-1	TRBV6-5	CASSYPTQGGGTEAFF
TRBJ1-5	TRBV6-2/TRBV6-3	CASSLGLYNRADQPQHF
TRBJ1-1	TRBV3-1	CASSQDWGQLAFF
TRBJ2-3	TRBV6-2/TRBV6-3	CASIERARGREDTQYF
TRBJ1-5	TRBV19	CASSRDRAYSNQPQHF
TRBJ2-5	TRBV18	CASSPPGGETQYF
TRBJ2-1	TRBV24-1	CATTRTSGAKSYNEQFF
TRBJ2-3	TRBV27	CASSGWNLAGGADTQYF
TRBJ2-7	TRBV10-3	CAIRTATGQSYEQYF